The rows below give T cell receptor beta chains drawn from one sample of a study of cytotoxic CD8 clonotypes in ibrutinib-treated CLL. Method: immunoSEQ multiplex PCR; TCRdb's copy keeps in-frame clones and lacks some. The sample records fewer than 400,000 clones, around 66% being singletons. The sequences come from PBMCs, collected after 36 months of ibrutinib treatment. These receptor sequences come from a human donor with chronic lymphocytic leukemia. Both conserved end residues are part of each CDR3. Each record gives: CDR3 protein, CDR3 DNA, J gene, clone size, D gene, V gene. The D gene is left open where the match is weak. Only some rows state a clone size, as once, few, many or a class for expanded clones.

CASSPRYRGMNTEAFF	TGTGCCAGTAGTCCACGTTACAGGGGAATGAACACTGAAGCTTTCTTT	TRBJ1-1	-	TRBD1	TRBV19
CASSLLRIPDTQYF	TGTGCCAGCAGCCTCCTTCGAATTCCAGATACGCAGTATTTT	TRBJ2-3	-	-	TRBV7-9
CATLKSGSTGELFF	TGTGCCACCTTGAAGAGCGGGAGCACCGGGGAGCTGTTTTTT	TRBJ2-2	few	TRBD2	TRBV15
CASSEWGTGNGYTF	TGTGCCAGCAGTGAATGGGGGACAGGGAACGGCTACACCTTC	TRBJ1-2	-	TRBD1	TRBV2
CASTELLTGELFF	TGCGCCAGCACCGAACTGCTCACCGGGGAGCTGTTTTTT	TRBJ2-2	-	-	TRBV10-1
CASSVNPTAGNTIYF	TGTGCCAGCAGCGTAAATCCGACAGCCGGAAACACCATATATTTT	TRBJ1-3	few	-	TRBV9
CASSLSPVGPVYEQYF	TGTGCCAGCAGTTTATCCCCGGTCGGCCCAGTCTACGAGCAGTACTTC	TRBJ2-7	-	-	TRBV27
CASSVVGLAGSGELFF	TGTGCCAGCAGCGTGGTAGGACTAGCGGGATCCGGGGAGCTGTTTTTT	TRBJ2-2	-	TRBD2	TRBV9
CAISENRELYNEQFF	TGTGCCATCAGTGAGAACAGGGAACTTTACAATGAGCAGTTCTTC	TRBJ2-1	-	-	TRBV10-3
CASSPPGGIYGYTF	TGTGCCAGCAGCCCGCCGGGAGGGATCTATGGCTACACCTTC	TRBJ1-2	-	-	TRBV9
CASSSTSASSYNEQFF	TGTGCCAGCAGTTCCACTAGCGCCTCCTCCTACAATGAGCAGTTCTTC	TRBJ2-1	-	TRBD2	TRBV28
CASSQERERGGHEQYF	TGTGCCAGCAGCCAAGAAAGGGAGCGGGGGGGCCACGAGCAGTACTTC	TRBJ2-7	-	TRBD2	TRBV14
CASSPAAGFNEQFF	TGCGCCAGCAGCCCGGCGGCGGGATTTAATGAGCAGTTCTTC	TRBJ2-1	-	-	TRBV5-1
CASSVGTGADTQYF	TGTGCCAGCAGCGTAGGGACAGGGGCAGATACGCAGTATTTT	TRBJ2-3	-	TRBD1	TRBV9
CASSLTGANYGYTF	TGTGCCAGCAGCCTCACAGGAGCTAACTATGGCTACACCTTC	TRBJ1-2	-	-	TRBV9
CASSFAYRGEEAFF	TGTGCCAGTAGTTTCGCCTACAGGGGTGAGGAGGCTTTCTTT	TRBJ1-1	-	TRBD1	TRBV19
CASSPPGLSHHEQYF	TGTGCCAGCAGCCCGCCGGGACTTAGCCACCACGAGCAGTACTTC	TRBJ2-7	-	-	TRBV11-2
CASTLYPPGNTIYF	TGTGCCAGCACCCTCTATCCCCCTGGAAACACCATATATTTT	TRBJ1-3	-	-	TRBV6-1
CASSSLRVRAVYNEQFF	TGTGCCAGCAGCTCCCTCCGGGTCAGGGCCGTTTACAATGAGCAGTTCTTC	TRBJ2-1	-	-	TRBV11-2
CASSTLTGFGEQYF	TGTGCCAGCAGCACATTGACAGGGTTTGGCGAGCAGTACTTC	TRBJ2-7	-	TRBD1	TRBV7-2
CAISGGETSTDTQYF	TGTGCCATCAGTGGGGGGGAGACTAGCACAGATACGCAGTATTTT	TRBJ2-3	-	-	TRBV10-3
CASSKGTVNTEAFF	TGTGCCAGTAGTAAGGGGACAGTGAACACTGAAGCTTTCTTT	TRBJ1-1	-	TRBD1	TRBV19
CASRRQGAGNQPQHF	TGTGCCAGCAGGCGACAGGGGGCTGGCAATCAGCCCCAGCATTTT	TRBJ1-5	few	TRBD1	TRBV6-5